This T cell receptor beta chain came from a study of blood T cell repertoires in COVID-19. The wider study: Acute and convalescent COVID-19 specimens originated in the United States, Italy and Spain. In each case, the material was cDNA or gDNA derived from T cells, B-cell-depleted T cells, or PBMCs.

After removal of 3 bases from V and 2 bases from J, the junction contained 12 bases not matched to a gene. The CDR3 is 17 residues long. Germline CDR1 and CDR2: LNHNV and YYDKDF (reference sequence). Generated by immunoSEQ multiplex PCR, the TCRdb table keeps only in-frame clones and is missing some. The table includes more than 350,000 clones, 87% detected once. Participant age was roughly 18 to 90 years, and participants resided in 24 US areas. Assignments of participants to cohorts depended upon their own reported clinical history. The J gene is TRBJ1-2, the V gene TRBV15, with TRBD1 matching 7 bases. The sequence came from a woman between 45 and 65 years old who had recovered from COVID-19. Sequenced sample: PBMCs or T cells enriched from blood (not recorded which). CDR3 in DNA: TGTGCCACCAGCAGTAACCAGGACAGGTTCTCCAACTATGGCTACACCTTC. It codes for CATSSNQDRFSNYGYTF. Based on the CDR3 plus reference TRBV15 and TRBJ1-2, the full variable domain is DAMVIQNPRYQVTQFGKPVTLSCSQTLNHNVMYWYQQKSSQAPKLLFHYYDKDFNNEADTPDNFQSRRPNTSFCFLDIRSPGLGDTAMYLCATSSNQDRFSNYGYTFGSGTRLTVV.